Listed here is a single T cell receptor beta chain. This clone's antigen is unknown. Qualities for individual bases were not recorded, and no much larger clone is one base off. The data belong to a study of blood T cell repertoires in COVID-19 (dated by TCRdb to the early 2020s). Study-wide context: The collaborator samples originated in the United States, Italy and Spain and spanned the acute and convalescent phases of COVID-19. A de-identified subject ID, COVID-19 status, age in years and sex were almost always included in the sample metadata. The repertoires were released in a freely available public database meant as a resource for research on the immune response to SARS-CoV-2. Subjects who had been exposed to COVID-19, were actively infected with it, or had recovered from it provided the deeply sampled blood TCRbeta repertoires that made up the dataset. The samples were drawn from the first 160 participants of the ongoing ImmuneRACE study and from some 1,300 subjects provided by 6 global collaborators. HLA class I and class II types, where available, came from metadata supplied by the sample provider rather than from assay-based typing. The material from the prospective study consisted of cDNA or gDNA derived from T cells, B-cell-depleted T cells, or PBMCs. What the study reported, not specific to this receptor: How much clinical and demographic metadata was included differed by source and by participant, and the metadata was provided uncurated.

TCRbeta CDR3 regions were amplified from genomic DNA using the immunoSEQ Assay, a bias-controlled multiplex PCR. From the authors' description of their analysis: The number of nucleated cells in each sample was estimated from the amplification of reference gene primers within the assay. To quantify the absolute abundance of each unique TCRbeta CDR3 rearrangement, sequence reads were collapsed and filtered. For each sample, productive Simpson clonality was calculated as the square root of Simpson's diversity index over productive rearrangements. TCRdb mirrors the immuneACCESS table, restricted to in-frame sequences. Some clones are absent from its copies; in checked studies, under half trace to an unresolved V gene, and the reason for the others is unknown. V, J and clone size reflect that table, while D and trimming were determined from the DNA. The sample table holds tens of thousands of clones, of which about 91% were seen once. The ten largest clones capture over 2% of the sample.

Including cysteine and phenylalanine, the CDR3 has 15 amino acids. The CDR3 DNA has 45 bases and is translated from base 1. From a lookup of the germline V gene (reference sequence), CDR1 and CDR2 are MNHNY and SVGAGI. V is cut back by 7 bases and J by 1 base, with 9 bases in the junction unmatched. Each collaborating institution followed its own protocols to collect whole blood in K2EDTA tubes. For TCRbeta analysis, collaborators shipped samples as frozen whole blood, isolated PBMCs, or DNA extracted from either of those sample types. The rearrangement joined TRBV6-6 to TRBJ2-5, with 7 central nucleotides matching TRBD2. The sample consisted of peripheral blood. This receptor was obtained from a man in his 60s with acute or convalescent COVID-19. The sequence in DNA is TGTGCCAGCAAGCGGGGCGGGAGTCTCCAAGAGACCCAGTACTTC. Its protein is CASKRGGSLQETQYF.